This T cell receptor beta chain originates from a study of T cell repertoires in cytomegalovirus infection. Study background: Use of recently identified HLA-C-restricted and well-studied HLA-B-restricted CMV epitopes was part of the study. An indication of both CMV infection and matching HLA type came from public TCR beta signatures.

One entry per CDR3 protein results from TCRdb running MiXCR on the reads. The table lists 900,000 to 950,000 distinct CDR3 sequences, around 30% of them singletons. General study points: Carriers of CMV and the relevant HLA type were discriminated by public TCR beta frequency. In two of eight donors, the top clonotype was HLA-C-restricted CMV-specific.

Germline-derived CDR1 and CDR2 are MNHNY and SVGAGI (reference sequence). This CDR3 contains 20 residues. J gave up 0 bases and V 2 bases, and 13 bases lay outside the gene matches. Note on this clonotype: Its specificity is not known.

The receptor's source is a human donor in good health (CMV status not recorded). Some clones in this sample may be carry-over from other donors' samples. Sequenced here: cultured CD8+ T cells from PBMCs, sampled from culture after CMV antigen stimulation. The chain uses TRBV6-6 and TRBJ2-1; 10 nucleotides match TRBD2. The CDR3 region has the DNA TGTGCCAGCAGTTACGTTTCGGGTAGGGGACTAGCGAGCTCCTACAATGAGCAGTTCTTC. Its protein product is CASSYVSGRGLASSYNEQFF.